Below are 13 T cell receptor beta chains sequenced from a single sample in a study of blood T cell repertoires in COVID-19. Assay: immunoSEQ multiplex PCR; the TCRdb copy retains only in-frame clones and omits some. Altogether approximately 470,000 clones are present, 87% being singletons, with the ten largest covering around 0.64%. Sequencing was done on a sample of PBMCs or T cells enriched from blood (not recorded which). The receptors were sampled from a woman aged 18-35 years who had recovered from COVID-19.

As regards this clone: In the same sample, other DNA sequences code for this CDR3. The chain couples TRBV12-3 or TRBV12-4 to TRBJ1-2; the D is unclear. CDR3 length: 13 residues. Deletions cut 3 bases from V and 3 bases from J, with 8 bases between. The CDR3 spells CASSFGVDYGYTF. DNA of the CDR3: TGTGCCAGCAGTTTCGGTGTAGACTATGGCTACACCTTC.

This chain joins TRBV11-2 and TRBJ2-2; TRBD1 matches 8 bases. This CDR3 region has 15 residues. Germline assignment: CDR1 SGHAT and CDR2 FQNNGV. Unmatched junction bases numbered 8, after V lost 6 bases and J lost 5 bases. The CDR3: CASSRQGWRTGELFF. The CDR3 DNA reads TGTGCCAGCAGTCGACAGGGGTGGAGGACCGGGGAGCTGTTTTTT.

The rearrangement uses TRBV5-1 and TRBJ2-7; 7 bases match TRBD1. The CDR3 extends over 15 amino acids. J gave up 5 bases and V 4 bases, and 12 bases lay outside the gene matches. CDR1 is SGHRS and CDR2 is YFSETQ in the germline V gene. CDR3 residues: CASSQTGNRNHEQYF. The CDR3 bases are TGCGCCAGCAGCCAGACAGGGAATAGGAATCACGAGCAGTACTTC.

CDR3 loop: CASSVGTGGSESLHF. The CDR3 DNA sequence: TGTGCCAGCAGCGTCGGGACAGGGGGATCCGAAAGTCTCCACTTT. V is TRBV5-8 and J is TRBJ1-6; 11 bases are shared with TRBD1. V trimming: 4 bases; J trimming: 16 bases; junction bases outside the gene matches: 13. CDR3 length: 15 amino acids. The germline V gene has CDR1 SGHTS and CDR2 YDEGEE.

The genes are TRBV9 and TRBJ1-4; weak D call: TRBD1 (5 bases). Per the germline V gene, CDR1 is SGDLS and CDR2 is YYNGEE. V lost 4 bases to trimming and J lost 7 bases, with 17 bases between them. This CDR3 region has 15 residues. CDR3 residues: CASSLAGDVGEKLFF. The CDR3 nucleotides are TGTGCCAGCAGCCTAGCGGGGGATGTGGGTGAAAAACTGTTTTTT.

The chain joins TRBV2 to TRBJ2-1; 13 bases are a match to TRBD2. Looked up from germline, CDR1 is SNHLY and CDR2 is FYNNEI. The CDR3 consists of 17 residues. With 2 bases clipped from V and 6 bases from J, the junction kept 7 bases outside the gene matches. CDR3 nucleotide sequence: TGTGCCAGCAGTGAATCCGCCACTAGCGGGGGGGCCAATGAGCAGTTCTTC. Translating it yields CASSESATSGGANEQFF. The variable domain in full, with the rest retrieved from reference TRBV2 and TRBJ2-1, is EPEVTQTPSHQVTQMGQEVILRCVPISNHLYFYWYRQILGQKVEFLVSFYNNEISEKSEIFDDQFSVERPDGSNFTLKIRSTKLEDSAMYFCASSESATSGGANEQFFGPGTRLTVL.

This sequence joins TRBV12-5 and TRBJ2-2, with D possibly matching TRBD1 (6 bases). Trimming left V 4 bases short and J 9 bases short, with 15 bases between. Germline assignment: CDR1 LGHNT and CDR2 FRNRAP. The CDR3 length is 14 residues. CDR3 region: CASGWGRRLRELFF. The CDR3 DNA reads TGTGCTAGTGGTTGGGGGCGGAGGCTGCGGGAGCTGTTTTTT. The full variable domain, in which reference TRBV12-5 and TRBJ2-2 provide the parts outside the CDR3, is DARVTQTPRHKVTEMGQEVTMRCQPILGHNTVFWYRQTMMQGLELLAYFRNRAPLDDSGMPKDRFSAEMPDATLATLKIQPSEPRDSAVYFCASGWGRRLRELFFGEGSRLTVL.

This chain uses TRBV19 with TRBJ1-2, with TRBD1 matching over 10 bases. Germline-derived CDR1 and CDR2 are LNHDA and SQIVND (reference sequence). The CDR3 loop spans 14 amino acids. V lost 4 bases, J lost 4 bases, and 3 bases stayed unmatched. Written as DNA, the CDR3 is TGTGCCAGTAGTACCGGGACAGGGGTCTATGGCTACACCTTC. Amino acid sequence: CASSTGTGVYGYTF.

CDR3 DNA sequence: TGCGCCAGCAGCCCGGACAGGGTAGAGAACACTGAAGCTTTCTTT. Translating gives CASSPDRVENTEAFF. The chain combines TRBV5-1 with TRBJ1-1, with TRBD1 matching 8 bases. J gave up 1 base and V 4 bases, and 6 bases lay outside the gene matches. The CDR3 spans 15 residues. Looked up from germline, CDR1 is SGHRS and CDR2 is YFSETQ.

CDR3 amino acids: CASSLDGLAGAHREQFF. The CDR3 DNA is TGCGCCAGCAGCTTGGACGGACTAGCGGGGGCTCATAGGGAGCAGTTCTTC. The gene calls are TRBV5-1 and TRBJ2-1; TRBD2 agrees at 13 bases. Germline lookup yields CDR1 SGHRS and CDR2 YFSETQ. The J segment lost 10 bases and the V segment lost 0 bases, leaving 10 bases of the junction unmatched. This CDR3 is 17 amino acids long.

The V and J genes are TRBV30 and TRBJ1-2; 7 bases match TRBD1. Germline V gives CDR1 GTSNPN, CDR2 SVGIG (reference sequence). The CDR3 extends over 13 amino acids. V was pared by 6 bases and J by 3 bases, with 7 bases of the junction left unmatched. The CDR3 protein is CACARDRYYGYTF. The CDR3 DNA reads as TGTGCCTGCGCGAGGGACAGATACTATGGCTACACCTTC.

The genes are TRBV5-1 and TRBJ2-5, with D perhaps TRBD2 (5 bases). The CDR3 covers 13 residues. CDR1 is SGHRS and CDR2 is YFSETQ in the germline V gene. With 2 bases removed from V and 2 bases from J, the gap between germline ends came to 7 bases. CDR3 DNA sequence: TGCGCCAGCAGCTTAGCGGCTCAAGAGACCCAGTACTTC. Translated, it gives CASSLAAQETQYF.

This clone was observed a handful of times. V gene TRBV6-1 combines with J gene TRBJ2-7; tentatively, D is TRBD1 (6 bases). Trimming pared 2 bases from V and 3 bases from J, leaving 14 bases between. Germline V CDR1 and CDR2: MNHNS, SASEGT. The CDR3 runs to 15 residues. The CDR3 DNA follows: TGTGCCAGCAGTGAATCCCTACAGGGAGTCTACGAGCAGTACTTC. It encodes CASSESLQGVYEQYF.